The rows below give T cell receptor beta chains drawn from one sample of a study of blood T cell repertoires in COVID-19. Assay used: immunoSEQ multiplex PCR; TCRdb lists only in-frame clones, some missing. The sample has around 77,000 clones, around 90% seen once. The sample taken for sequencing was peripheral blood. These receptors came from a woman in her sixties with active COVID-19. Both conserved end residues are trimmed from each CDR3.

12	TRBV5-1	TRBJ2-1	ASSLGGDYNEQF
8	TRBV3-1/TRBV3-2	TRBJ2-1	ASGELEQF
14	TRBV3-1/TRBV3-2	TRBJ2-2	ASSPRRAGATGELF
14	TRBV29-1	TRBJ2-1	SVRTSGMWSYNEQF
13	TRBV30	TRBJ2-2	AWSTGTGVTGELF
12	TRBV7-2	TRBJ2-5	ASSLAGRGETQY
14	TRBV19	TRBJ1-1	ASSFGGEVASTEAF
13	TRBV6-5	TRBJ2-1	ASRTGTSGSHEQF
14	TRBV3-1/TRBV3-2	TRBJ2-3	ASSQDTGLSTDTQY
14	TRBV5-6	TRBJ2-5	ASSSVLQGYLETQY
13	TRBV3-1/TRBV3-2	TRBJ1-2	ASSPPRGQAGGYT
13	TRBV7-9	TRBJ2-2	ASSLGRVETGELF
13	TRBV25-1	TRBJ1-2	ASSESFREQDGYT
13	TRBV28	TRBJ1-2	ASSPSWTGGRGYT
12	TRBV29-1	TRBJ1-1	SVEVPSGGSEAF
12	TRBV6-5	TRBJ2-1	ASKKGLAGVEQF
13	TRBV9	TRBJ1-1	ASSATGLPNTEAF
15	TRBV3-1/TRBV3-2	TRBJ2-1	ASSGSSRALGVNEQF
12	TRBV3-1/TRBV3-2	TRBJ2-5	ASSRGSNQETQY
14	TRBV6-2/TRBV6-3	TRBJ1-1	ASSKTGKGGNTEAF